These 13 T cell receptor beta chains were sequenced from one sample in a study of siplizumab effects on memory and regulatory T cells. Some clones are missing from TCRdb's copy, which holds only in-frame ones; the method was immunoSEQ multiplex PCR. The sample includes some 53,000 clones, 95% to 97% seen only once; the top ten take 0.5% to 0.7%. The material sequenced was naive CD4+ T cells sorted from blood. These TCRs come from a human donor in good health.

This chain uses TRBV19 with TRBJ1-2; no reliable D call. Germline-derived CDR1 and CDR2 are LNHDA and SQIVND (reference sequence). The CDR3 is made up of 12 amino acids. V was trimmed by 8 bases and J by 0 bases, leaving 7 bases between them. CDR3 protein: CASRVANYGYTF. The CDR3 nucleotides are TGTGCCAGTCGGGTAGCTAACTATGGCTACACCTTC.

The chain recombines TRBV7-6 with TRBJ2-1; no definite D call. The CDR3 runs to 14 residues. V lost 1 base and J lost 2, with 6 bases in between. Germline assignment: CDR1 SGHVS and CDR2 FNYEAQ. This CDR3 is CASSLDPAYNEQFF. DNA of the CDR3: TGTGCCAGCAGCTTAGACCCGGCCTACAATGAGCAGTTCTTC.

J is TRBJ2-2 and V is TRBV4-3; TRBD2 matches 14 bases. Per the germline V gene, CDR1 is LGHNA and CDR2 is YSLEER. J lost 8 bases, V lost 4 bases, and 9 bases had no gene match. The CDR3 has 17 residues. The CDR3 sequence: CASSPVGLAGAAGELFF. The CDR3 DNA follows: TGCGCCAGCAGCCCTGTGGGACTAGCGGGAGCGGCTGGGGAGCTGTTTTTT.

This chain links TRBV19 with TRBJ2-2; 10 nucleotides align to TRBD1. V dropped 5 bases and J dropped 1; count of bases not matched to a gene: 10. The CDR3 is 18 residues long. Per germline, CDR1 LNHDA and CDR2 SQIVND (reference sequence). CDR3 loop: CASSPPTGGWMNTGELFF. Here the CDR3 DNA reads TGTGCCAGTAGTCCACCGACAGGGGGCTGGATGAACACCGGGGAGCTGTTTTTT. The whole variable domain, remainder taken from reference TRBV19 and TRBJ2-2, is DGGITQSPKYLFRKEGQNVTLSCEQNLNHDAMYWYRQDPGQGLRLIYYSQIVNDFQKGDIAEGYSVSREKKESFPLTVTSAQKNPTAFYLCASSPPTGGWMNTGELFFGEGSRLTVL.

This clone was counted a few times. The CDR3 is CASSYRARRPYEQYF. CDR3 nucleotide sequence: TGTGCCAGCAGTTACCGGGCTCGACGGCCCTACGAGCAGTACTTC. The genes are TRBV6-5 and TRBJ2-7; D remains unclear. The CDR3 extends over 15 amino acids. The V end was cut by 2 bases, the J end by 2 bases, with 13 bases between. Germline V gene data show CDR1 as MNHEY and CDR2 as SVGAGI.

The chain is built from TRBV7-2 and TRBJ2-7, with D unclear. This CDR3 is built from 14 residues. V was clipped by 5 bases and J by 0 bases, with 11 bases between them. The germline CDR1 and CDR2 sequences are SGHTA and FQGNSA. The CDR3 is CASSPLRVSYEQYF. The CDR3 region has the DNA TGTGCCAGCAGCCCCCTACGGGTCTCCTACGAGCAGTACTTC.

The chain carries TRBV5-1 and TRBJ2-2, with 11 bases identical to TRBD2. The CDR3 is 18 amino acids. CDR1 is SGHRS, CDR2 YFSETQ, per germline. V shed 3 bases and J 7 bases; nucleotides not matched to a gene: 14. The CDR3 DNA follows: TGCGCCAGCAGCTCCCAGCCCCATAGCGGGAGGGGAGTCGGGGAGCTGTTTTTT. This codes for CASSSQPHSGRGVGELFF.

The chain couples TRBV6-5 to TRBJ1-2, with a tentative D call TRBD1 (6 bases). This CDR3 region has 14 residues. Trimming removed 0 bases at V and 8 bases at J, with 13 bases between. Germline-derived CDR1 and CDR2 are MNHEY and SVGAGI. The CDR3 DNA is TGTGCCAGCAGTTACTCGAGGGGGGCAAACGGCTACACCTTC. As protein: CASSYSRGANGYTF.

The V call is TRBV7-9, the J call TRBJ1-4; TRBD1 might be the D (5 bases). The CDR3 runs 15 residues. Germline assignment: CDR1 SEHNR and CDR2 FQNEAQ (reference sequence). Trimming removed 3 bases at V and 7 bases at J, with 15 bases between. In DNA form, the CDR3 reads TGTGCCAGCAGCTTTCAGTCAGGCGGGGGTGAAAAACTGTTTTTT. Translated, it gives CASSFQSGGGEKLFF.

A word on this clone: One end of the junction does not line up with germline, which may come from a read error. The CDR3 DNA reads TGTGCCAGCAGTAACTCCTTGGAGACCCAGTACTTC. Translated, it gives CASSNSLETQYF. V is TRBV6-5 and J is TRBJ2-5; unclear D gene. CDR1 and CDR2 from the germline V gene are MNHEY and SVGAGI. The CDR3 length is 12 residues.

The chain has TRBV28 and TRBJ2-7; TRBD1 agrees at 8 bases. J lost 7 bases, V lost 2 bases, and 10 bases had no gene match. There are 15 residues in the CDR3. Germline V CDR1 and CDR2: MDHEN, SYDVKM. CDR3 in DNA: TGTGCCAGCAGTTTACACGGACAGGGTGATCGGGAGCAGTACTTC. Translation gives CASSLHGQGDREQYF.

This chain uses TRBV27 with TRBJ2-7, with TRBD2 matching 8 bases. The germline V gene has CDR1 MNHEY and CDR2 SMNVEV (reference sequence). With 3 bases clipped from V and 0 bases from J, the junction kept 7 bases outside the gene matches. The length of the CDR3 is 16 residues. The CDR3 DNA reads TGTGCCAGCAGTTTTCTCCAAGCGGGAGCCTCCTACGAGCAGTACTTC. This encodes CASSFLQAGASYEQYF.

In its sample, this clone was seen once. The chain carries TRBV7-6 and TRBJ1-1; D remains ambiguous. The ends were cut back, 1 base at V and 3 bases at J, with 9 bases in the middle. The germline V gene has CDR1 SGHVS and CDR2 FNYEAQ. This CDR3 contains 14 residues. The CDR3 sequence: CASSLDGGHTEAFF. For the CDR3, the DNA is TGTGCCAGCAGCTTAGACGGAGGGCACACTGAAGCTTTCTTT.